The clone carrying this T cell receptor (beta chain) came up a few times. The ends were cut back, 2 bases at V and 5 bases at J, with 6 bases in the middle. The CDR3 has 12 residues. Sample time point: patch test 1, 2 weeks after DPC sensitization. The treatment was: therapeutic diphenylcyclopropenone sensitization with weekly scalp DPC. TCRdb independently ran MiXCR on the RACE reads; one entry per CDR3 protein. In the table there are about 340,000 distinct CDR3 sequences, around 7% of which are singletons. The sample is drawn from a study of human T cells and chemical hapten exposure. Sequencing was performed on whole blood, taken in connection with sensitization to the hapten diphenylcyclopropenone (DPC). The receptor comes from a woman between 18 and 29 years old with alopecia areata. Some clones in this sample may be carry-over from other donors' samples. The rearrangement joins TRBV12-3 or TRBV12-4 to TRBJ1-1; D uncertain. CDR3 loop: CASSLRPTEAFF. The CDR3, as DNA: TGTGCCAGCAGTTTACGACCGACTGAAGCTTTCTTT.